This T cell receptor (beta chain) was sequenced in a study of blood T cell repertoires in COVID-19. About the research overall: Samples of COVID-19 (acute and convalescent) were obtained from the United States, Italy and Spain. Sources were T cells, B-cell-depleted T cells, or PBMCs; the material itself was cDNA or gDNA.

Those enrolled in Seattle joined during active infection and were followed longitudinally afterward. The CDR3 is 15 amino acids. This clone was seen a handful of times. In the original analysis: Counts of nucleated cells, estimated from reference gene primer amplification, were obtained. Sequencing was performed with immunoSEQ multiplex PCR; in TCRdb, only in-frame clones are kept and a portion is missing. D and trimming were read from the DNA, whereas the V and J calls and clone size are those reported in that table. The sample consists of about 160,000 clones, approximately 90% of them appearing once.

J is TRBJ1-4 and V is TRBV21-1. TRBV21-1 is reported as a pseudogene. The sequenced sample was peripheral blood. The receptor comes from a man younger than 45 with COVID-19, enrolled during active disease. For the CDR3, the DNA is TGTGCCAGCAGCAAGGTTCGGGGGGACCTTGAAAAACTGTTTTTT. Its translation is CASSKVRGDLEKLFF.